The present TCR beta chain was sequenced within a study of kidney transplant recipient with SARS-CoV-2 infection. TCRdb re-analysed the reads in MiXCR, keeping a single row per CDR3 protein. Of under 300,000 distinct CDR3 sequences listed, around 26% were seen once; the top ten hold under 7.5%. This clonotype was seen repeatedly, ten times or more. The germline V and J ends were trimmed by 7 bases and 4 bases, with 23 bases remaining between them. Per the germline V gene, CDR1 is SGDLS and CDR2 is YYNGEE. This CDR3 contains 16 residues. Here the sequenced sample was a blood sample, taken at baseline and on day 111 from a kidney transplant recipient. The chain couples TRBV9 to TRBJ1-2; D gene uncertain. The sequence was obtained from a male patient aged 30 to 39 who had COVID-19 and was a kidney transplant recipient. Some of these T cells may belong to the graft donor. The CDR3 loop reads CASRSGYSRKTYGYTF. For the CDR3, the DNA is TGTGCCAGCCGGTCTGGGTACTCAAGAAAGACCTATGGCTACACCTTC.